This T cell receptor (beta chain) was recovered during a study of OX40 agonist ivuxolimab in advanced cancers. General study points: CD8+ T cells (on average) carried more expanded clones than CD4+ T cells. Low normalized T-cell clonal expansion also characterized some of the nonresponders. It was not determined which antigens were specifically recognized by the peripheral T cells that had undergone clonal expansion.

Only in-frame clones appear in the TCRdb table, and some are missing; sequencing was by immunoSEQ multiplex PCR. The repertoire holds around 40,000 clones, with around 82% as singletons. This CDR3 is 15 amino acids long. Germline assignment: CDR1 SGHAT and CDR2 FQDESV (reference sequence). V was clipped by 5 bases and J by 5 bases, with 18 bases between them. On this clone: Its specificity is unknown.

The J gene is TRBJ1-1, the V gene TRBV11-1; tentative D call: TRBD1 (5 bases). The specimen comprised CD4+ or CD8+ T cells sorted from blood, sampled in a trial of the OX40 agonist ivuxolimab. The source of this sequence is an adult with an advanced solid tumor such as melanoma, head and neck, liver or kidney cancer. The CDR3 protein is CASSVSGGYWTEAFF. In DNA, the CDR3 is TGTGCCAGCAGCGTCTCTGGGGGATATTGGACTGAAGCTTTCTTT.